A single T cell receptor (beta chain) is shown here with its context. Its specificity is unknown. These data come from a study of human T cells and chemical hapten exposure. Total RNA extraction was carried out from unfractionated whole blood. Study findings and constraints: Counts of TCRs above 1 in 1000 frequency stayed unchanged with DPC sensitization.

Germline values: CDR1 KGHSH, CDR2 LQKENI. The ends were cut back, 3 bases at V and 6 bases at J, with 9 bases in the middle. The CDR3 has 13 residues. One entry per CDR3 protein, called by TCRdb with MiXCR from the 5' RACE reads. The table has tens of thousands of distinct CDR3 sequences, roughly 8.4% seen once. This TCR was recovered from a male donor in good health. The chain combines TRBV18 with TRBJ1-5; D might be TRBD1 (6 bases). The CDR3 DNA reads TGTGCCAGCTCACCCGGACAGTCTCAGCCCCAGCATTTT. Protein product: CASSPGQSQPQHF.